This T cell receptor (beta chain) originates from a study of blood T cell repertoires in COVID-19. Turning to the study itself: Whether acute or convalescent, the COVID-19 samples came from the United States, Italy and Spain.

Followed over time, Seattle patients had been enrolled while infection was active. Profiling relied on immunoSEQ multiplex PCR, and the TCRdb table lists in-frame clones only, not all of them. The table lists some 190,000 clones, 70% to 85% of them singletons. J lost 2 bases, V lost 8 bases, and 9 bases had no gene match. This CDR3 has 14 amino acids. Per germline, CDR1 MNHNS and CDR2 SASEGT. Sequenced input: peripheral blood. This chain connects TRBV6-1 to TRBJ2-7; 7 nucleotides agree with TRBD2. The sequence derives from a woman older than 75 with COVID-19, enrolled during active disease. CDR3 protein: CASRGVQGTYEQYF. The CDR3 DNA sequence: TGTGCCAGCCGGGGGGTGCAGGGTACCTACGAGCAGTACTTC.